This T cell receptor (beta chain) appears in the sequencing data of a study of type 1 and type 2 diabetes patients (dated by TCRdb to about 2016). As for the study more broadly: Fewer than 10 type 1 diabetes patients, four type 2 diabetes patients and roughly 6 nondiabetic controls were recruited in China to form the cohort. Type 2 diabetes patients were used as a disease comparison group for the type 1 diabetes patients. The TCRbeta libraries underwent paired-end sequencing on Illumina HiSeq 2000 or MiSeq instruments. Throughout the study, CD4 or CD8 MicroBeads on MACS columns were used to positively select CD4+ and CD8+ T cells from PBMCs. The study profiled TCRbeta repertoires by high-throughput sequencing to compare type 1 diabetes, type 2 diabetes and nondiabetic individuals. When roughly 18-cycle amplification was compared with roughly 25-cycle amplification, V gene usage looked similar, suggesting that primer efficiencies were similar and PCR bias was random. A total of about 19 million paired-end reads was generated across the whole study. The study at large found these results: Only a few highly-expanded CD4+ clones (median one) were found in type 2 diabetes patients, and these clones made up a median approximately 4.2% of reads. Since just a limited number of T2D and control samples were sequenced, some T1D-only HECs might also appear in more T2D or control samples. Type 2 diabetes and control samples had highly correlated V and J gene usage patterns, with an average between-sample correlation of roughly 0.97. In both CD4+ and CD8+ T cells, type 2 diabetes repertoires were highly diverse and significantly more diverse than type 1 diabetes repertoires. The study groups were not matched for age and gender, which could bias interpretation.

Based on the germline V gene, the CDR1 and CDR2 sequences are SNHLY and FYNNEI. V is shortened by 6 bases, J by 4 bases, and the region joining them spans 18 bases. The CDR3 runs 16 residues from the cysteine to the phenylalanine. Of the read, only the CDR3 DNA is kept; its 48 bases are in frame from base 1. Data came from an Illumina MiSeq. Genomic DNA from sorted T cell subsets served as template for TCRbeta CDR3 amplification. The TCRbeta CDR3 region was amplified by multiplex PCR using 30 forward and 13 reverse primers. After the PCR products were purified with AMPure XP beads, a second PCR of around 27 cycles was run to add indices and adaptors. Before sequencing, libraries were gel-purified with the QIAquick Gel Extraction Kit. Concerning the study's data processing: Paired-end reads were merged with FLASH and aligned to IMGT V, D and J germline references using IgBLAST. Reads with less than 70% alignment identity to germline references were removed, leaving 10 million to 14 million reads across the study. CDR3 boundaries, reading frame and productivity were assigned following IMGT definitions. Highly-expanded clones were defined as clones making up 1% or more of reads, and normalized Shannon entropy was used to measure diversity. Group differences in Shannon entropy were tested with unpaired two-tailed t-tests. TCRdb handled the public reads itself, with Q25 trimming in fastp and clone calling in MiXCR, and kept productive beta chains. Under each unique CDR3 protein, matching rows form one entry showing the most common genes and DNA. The V and J calls and clone size are TCRdb's, not the authors'. This sample comprises 250,000 or so distinct CDR3 sequences, 40% to 50% of them detected only once. The leading ten clones occupy roughly 13% of the sample.

Standard classification criteria for type 1 or type 2 diabetes were met by all diabetic patients, and glucose and C-peptide were assessed by WHO-recommended methods. Exclusion applied to any donor with other autoimmune diseases or infections within the previous four weeks. From each participant, 7.5 to 10 milliliters of peripheral blood were collected. PBMCs were isolated with LymphoPrep density separation. This clonotype was detected a few times. Its antigen has not been determined. Base-call qualities are not available, and no considerably larger clone is one nucleotide away. The specimen was peripheral blood mononuclear cells (PBMCs). This sequence uses TRBV2 and TRBJ2-2; D gene: possibly TRBD2, on 7 matching bases. This TCR derives from a man between 18 and 35 years old with type 2 diabetes. The DNA sequence reads TGTGCCAGCAGGAGGGGGGGGGTGACTGGCACCGGGGAGCTGTTTTTT. The translation is CASRRGGVTGTGELFF.